Given below is one T cell receptor (beta chain) in context. The V and J ends lost 3 bases and 4 bases, in that order; junction bases with no gene match: 5. Germline V gives CDR1 SGHTA, CDR2 FQGNSA. The CDR3 consists of 15 residues. The data belong to a study of blood T cell repertoires in COVID-19. As for the study in general: Sample material is recorded as cDNA or gDNA derived from T cells, B-cell-depleted T cells, or PBMCs.

Profiled with immunoSEQ multiplex PCR; TCRdb holds only in-frame clones, not every one. Here the sample spans roughly 140,000 clones, about 87% being singletons. The receptor was derived from a woman aged 40 to 55 with acute or convalescent COVID-19. The sequenced material came from peripheral blood. The chain combines TRBV7-2 with TRBJ2-3; 9 bases match TRBD1. As DNA, the CDR3 is TGTGCCAGCAGCTTTGGGGACAGGGAACCAGATACGCAGTATTTT. As protein: CASSFGDREPDTQYF.